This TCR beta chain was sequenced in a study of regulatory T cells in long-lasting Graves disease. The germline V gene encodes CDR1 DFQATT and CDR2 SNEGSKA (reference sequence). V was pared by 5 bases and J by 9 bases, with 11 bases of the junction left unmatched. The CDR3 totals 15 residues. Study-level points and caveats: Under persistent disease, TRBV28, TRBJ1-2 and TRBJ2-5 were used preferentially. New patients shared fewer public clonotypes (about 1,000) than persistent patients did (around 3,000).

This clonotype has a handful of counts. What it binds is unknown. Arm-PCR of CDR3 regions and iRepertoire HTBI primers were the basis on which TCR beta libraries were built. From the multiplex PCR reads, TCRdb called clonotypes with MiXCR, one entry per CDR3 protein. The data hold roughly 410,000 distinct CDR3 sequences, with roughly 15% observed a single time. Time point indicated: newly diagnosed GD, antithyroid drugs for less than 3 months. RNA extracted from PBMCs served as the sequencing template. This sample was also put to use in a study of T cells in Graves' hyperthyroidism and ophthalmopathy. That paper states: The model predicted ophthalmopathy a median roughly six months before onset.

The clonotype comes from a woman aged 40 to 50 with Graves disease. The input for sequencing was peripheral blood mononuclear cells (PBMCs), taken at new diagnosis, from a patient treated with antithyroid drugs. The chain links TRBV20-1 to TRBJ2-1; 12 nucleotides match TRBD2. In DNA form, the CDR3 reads TGCAGTGCTTTGACTAGCGGGAGAGTCGTTGGTGAGCAGTTCTTC. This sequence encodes CSALTSGRVVGEQFF.